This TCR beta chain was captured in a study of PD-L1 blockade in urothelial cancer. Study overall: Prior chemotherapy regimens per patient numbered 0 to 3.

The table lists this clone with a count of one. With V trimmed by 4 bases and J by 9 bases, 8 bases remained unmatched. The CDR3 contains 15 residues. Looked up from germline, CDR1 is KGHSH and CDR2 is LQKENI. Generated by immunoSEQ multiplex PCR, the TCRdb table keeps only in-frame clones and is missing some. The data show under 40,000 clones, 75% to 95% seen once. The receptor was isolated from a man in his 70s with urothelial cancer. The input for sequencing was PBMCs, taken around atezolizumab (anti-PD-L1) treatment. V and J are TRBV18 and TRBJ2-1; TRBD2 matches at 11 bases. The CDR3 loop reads CASSRLAGGGGEQFF. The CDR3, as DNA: TGTGCCAGCTCACGGCTAGCGGGAGGAGGGGGTGAGCAGTTCTTC.